The clone carrying this T cell receptor beta chain was counted at least ten times. Its cognate antigen is unknown. Patients aged 18 to 65 had newly diagnosed hyperthyroidism of under 2 months' duration. Before ophthalmopathy appeared, progressors gave blood at initial hyperthyroidism diagnosis. These data originate in a study of T cells in Graves' hyperthyroidism and ophthalmopathy. Study-wide results and caveats: The model anticipated ophthalmopathy a median approximately 6.5 months pre-onset. In the blood, most expanded thyroid clonotypes above 0.001 appeared as well.

Authors of the study amplified TCR beta CDR3 regions from RNA transcripts. HTBI primers were the set used in a first-round RT-PCR of the TCR CDR3. TCRdb re-called the multiplex PCR reads through MiXCR, storing one row per CDR3 protein. The sample contains 550,000 to 850,000 distinct CDR3 sequences, 18% of which appear only once. V lost 5 bases and J lost 5; bases outside the gene matches: 11. The CDR3 runs 15 residues. Per germline, CDR1 MNHNS and CDR2 SASEGT. The gene calls are TRBV6-1 and TRBJ2-7, with 8 bases lining up with TRBD2. Sequencing input: blood. The receptor was derived from a woman between 50 and 59 years old with Graves' hyperthyroidism that later progressed to Graves' ophthalmopathy. This CDR3 reads CASSPPGGSAHEQYF. DNA of the CDR3: TGTGCCAGCAGTCCGCCGGGGGGGTCCGCCCACGAGCAGTACTTC.